The 4 T cell receptor beta chains listed next were all sequenced from one sample in a study of OX40 agonist ivuxolimab in advanced cancers. TCRdb's copy holds only in-frame clones and misses some; the assay was immunoSEQ multiplex PCR. Of fewer than 90,000 clones in the sample, more than 75% are singletons; the top ten hold 2% to 3%. This specimen was CD4+ or CD8+ T cells sorted from blood, taken in a trial of the OX40 agonist ivuxolimab. All receptors derive from an adult with an advanced solid tumor such as melanoma, head and neck, liver or kidney cancer.

V and J are TRBV25-1 and TRBJ2-2, with D possibly being TRBD1 or TRBD2 (5 bases each). The V end was cut by 8 bases, the J end by 1 base, with 14 bases between. Germline V lookup: CDR1 MGHDK, CDR2 SYGVNS. The CDR3 consists of 15 residues. This CDR3 is CASAPGTRNTGELFF. The CDR3, as DNA: TGTGCCAGCGCCCCCGGGACCAGGAACACCGGGGAGCTGTTTTTT.

The chain carries TRBV28 and TRBJ1-3; D is unresolved. CDR3 length: 16 residues. The germline V gene has CDR1 MDHEN and CDR2 SYDVKM. The V gene lost 4 bases and the J gene lost 0 bases, with 13 bases spanning the gap. CDR3 DNA: TGTGCCAGCAGTTCCAATGGACGGACCTCTGGAAACACCATATATTTT. Translated: CASSSNGRTSGNTIYF.

V is TRBV9 and J is TRBJ2-5; TRBD2 aligns across 10 bases. CDR3 size: 16 residues. V shed 4 bases, J shed 2 bases, and the junction held 8 bases outside the gene matches. CDR1 is SGDLS and CDR2 is YYNGEE in the germline V gene. In DNA, the CDR3 is TGTGCCAGCAGCTTACTCGGACTAGCGGTACAAGAGACCCAGTACTTC. Its translation is CASSLLGLAVQETQYF. The whole variable domain, filled in from reference TRBV9 and TRBJ2-5, reads DSGVTQTPKHLITATGQRVTLRCSPRSGDLSVYWYQQSLDQGLQFLIQYYNGEERAKGNILERFSAQQFPDLHSELNLSSLELGDSALYFCASSLLGLAVQETQYFGPGTRLLVL.

This chain uses TRBV7-2 with TRBJ2-3; no definite D call. The CDR3 covers 12 residues. The germline V gene encodes CDR1 SGHTA and CDR2 FQGNSA. V was cut by 5 bases and J by 1 base, with 4 bases left in between. CDR3 nucleotide sequence: TGTGCCAGCAGCCCCGGCACAGATACGCAGTATTTT. As protein: CASSPGTDTQYF. Drawing the rest from reference TRBV7-2 and TRBJ2-3, the complete variable domain is GAGVSQSPSNKVTEKGKDVELRCDPISGHTALYWYRQSLGQGLEFLIYFQGNSAPDKSGLPSDRFSAERTGGSVSTLTIQRTQQEDSAVYLCASSPGTDTQYFGPGTRLTVL.